This T cell receptor (beta chain) was captured in a study of cytotoxic CD8 clonotypes in ibrutinib-treated CLL. The wider study: The patients, under 13 relapsed/refractory and 15 treatment-naive, included around 18 who were IGHV unmutated.

Germline V gene sequence: CDR1 KGHSH, CDR2 LQKENI. V lost 6 bases and J lost 2, with 20 bases in between. The CDR3 extends over 17 amino acids. Target depth was 1 in 200,000 to 1 in 1 million T cells, about 10x per clonotype. Measured with immunoSEQ multiplex PCR; TCRdb has only the in-frame clones, and not every one. The sample includes 110,000 to 150,000 clones, approximately 80% of them seen just once. This clone was counted between two and nine times. The sample consisted of PBMCs, taken after 24 months of ibrutinib treatment. The TCR comes from a human donor with chronic lymphocytic leukemia. V gene TRBV18 combines with J gene TRBJ2-1; D is ambiguous. The CDR3 reads CASSPWYNTETYNEQFF. CDR3 coding DNA: TGTGCCAGCTCCCCGTGGTATAACACAGAGACCTACAATGAGCAGTTCTTC.